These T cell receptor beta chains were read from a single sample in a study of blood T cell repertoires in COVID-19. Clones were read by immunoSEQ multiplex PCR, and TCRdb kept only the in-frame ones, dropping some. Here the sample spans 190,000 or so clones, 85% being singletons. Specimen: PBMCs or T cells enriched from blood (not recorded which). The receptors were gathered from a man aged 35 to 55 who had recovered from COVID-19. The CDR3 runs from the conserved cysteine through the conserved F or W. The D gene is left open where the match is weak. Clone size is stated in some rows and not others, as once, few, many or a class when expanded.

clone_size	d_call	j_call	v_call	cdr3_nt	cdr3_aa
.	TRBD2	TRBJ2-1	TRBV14	TGTGCCAGCAGCCAGAGGGGCGGGAGTAGCCTCTGGACCTACAATGAGCAGTTCTTC	CASSQRGGSSLWTYNEQFF
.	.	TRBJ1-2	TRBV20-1	TGCAGTGCTAGTCGACAGGATAACTATGGCTACACCTTC	CSASRQDNYGYTF
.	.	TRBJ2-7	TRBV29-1	TGCAGCGTTGAGCAGGGCGGGAAGCAGTACTTC	CSVEQGGKQYF
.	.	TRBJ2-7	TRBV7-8	TGTGCCAGCAGCTTTGGACTTAAACCGGACCAGTACTTC	CASSFGLKPDQYF
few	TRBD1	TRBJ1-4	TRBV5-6	TGTGCCAGCAAACTATTGGGACAGTCTAATGAAAAACTGTTTTTT	CASKLLGQSNEKLFF
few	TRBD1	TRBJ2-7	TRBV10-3	TGTGCCATCAGTGAACCGGGACAGGTCTCCTACGAGCAGTACTTC	CAISEPGQVSYEQYF
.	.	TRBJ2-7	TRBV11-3	TGTGCCAGCAGCTTACTGGACAGCTCCTACGAGCAGTACTTC	CASSLLDSSYEQYF
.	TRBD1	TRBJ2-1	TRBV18	TGTGCCAGCTCACCCCAGGGGGCCCCAATCAATGAGCAGTTCTTC	CASSPQGAPINEQFF
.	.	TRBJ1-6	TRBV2	TGTGCCAGCAGGACAGCACAGATAAGCTCCTATAATTCACCCCTCCACTTT	CASRTAQISSYNSPLHF
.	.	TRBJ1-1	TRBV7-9	TGTGCCAGCAGCTTGGACGGGAGGGACTTAAGTGAAGCTTTCTTT	CASSLDGRDLSEAFF
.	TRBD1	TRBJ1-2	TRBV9	TGTGCCAGCAGCGTGAACTCCGGGACAGGGGATGGCTACACCTTC	CASSVNSGTGDGYTF
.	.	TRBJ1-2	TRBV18	TGTGCCAGCGTCACCGGGGGAGCCTATGGCTACACCTTC	CASVTGGAYGYTF